This T cell receptor beta chain derives from a study of T cell responses to AZD1222 COVID-19 vaccine. About this clone: Its specificity is not known.

Points from the study as a whole: No repertoire was sampled before or during the peak T cell response, only after it. Spike was spanned by vaccine-associated CD4 TCRs, which were dominant at 160-218 and 743-854. Clonal diversity was possibly underestimated, and the donors were mostly white British, with more females.

Using immunoSEQ multiplex PCR, the repertoire was profiled, and TCRdb retains in-frame clones only, with some absent. The table shows about 100,000 clones, with around 90% occurring only once. Germline V gene lookup returns CDR1 SGHRS and CDR2 YFSETQ. The CDR3 spans 17 residues. V shed 1 base and J 4 bases; nucleotides not matched to a gene: 10. The sequence came from an adult in good health. Sequencing was performed on peripheral blood, taken on day 0 of AZD1222 vaccination. The genes are TRBV5-1 and TRBJ2-3; 9 bases map to TRBD2. The CDR3 protein is CASSLKVAGELADTQYF. The CDR3 region has the DNA TGCGCCAGCAGCTTGAAGGTAGCGGGAGAATTGGCAGATACGCAGTATTTT.